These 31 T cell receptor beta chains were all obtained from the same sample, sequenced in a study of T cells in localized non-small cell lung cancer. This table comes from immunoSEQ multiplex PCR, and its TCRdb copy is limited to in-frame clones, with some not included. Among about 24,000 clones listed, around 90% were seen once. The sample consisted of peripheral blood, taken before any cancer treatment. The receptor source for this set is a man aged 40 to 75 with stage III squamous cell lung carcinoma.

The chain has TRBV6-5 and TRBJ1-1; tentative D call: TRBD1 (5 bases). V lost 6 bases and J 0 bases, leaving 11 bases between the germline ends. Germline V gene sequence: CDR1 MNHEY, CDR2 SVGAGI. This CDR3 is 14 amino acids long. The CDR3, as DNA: TGTGCCAGCAGCCTCAGGGTCATGAACACTGAAGCTTTCTTT. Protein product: CASSLRVMNTEAFF.

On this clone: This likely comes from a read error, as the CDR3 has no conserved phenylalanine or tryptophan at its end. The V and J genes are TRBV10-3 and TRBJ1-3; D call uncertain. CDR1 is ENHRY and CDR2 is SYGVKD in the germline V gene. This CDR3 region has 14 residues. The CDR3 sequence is CAISELQLGSTIYV. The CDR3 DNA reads TGTGCCATCAGTGAGTTACAGTTAGGAAGCACCATATATGTT.

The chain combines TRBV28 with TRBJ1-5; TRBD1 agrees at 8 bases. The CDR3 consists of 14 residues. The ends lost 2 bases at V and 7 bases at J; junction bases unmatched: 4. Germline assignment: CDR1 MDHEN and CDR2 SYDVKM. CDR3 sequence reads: CASSLPGGQQPQHF. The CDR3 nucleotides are TGTGCCAGCAGTTTACCAGGGGGCCAGCAGCCCCAGCATTTT.

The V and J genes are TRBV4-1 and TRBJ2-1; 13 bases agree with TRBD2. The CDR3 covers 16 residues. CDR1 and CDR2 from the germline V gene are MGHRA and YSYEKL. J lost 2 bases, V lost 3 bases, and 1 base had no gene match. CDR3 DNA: TGCGCCAGCAGCCAGGGGACTAGCGGGGCCTACAATGAGCAGTTCTTC. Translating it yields CASSQGTSGAYNEQFF.

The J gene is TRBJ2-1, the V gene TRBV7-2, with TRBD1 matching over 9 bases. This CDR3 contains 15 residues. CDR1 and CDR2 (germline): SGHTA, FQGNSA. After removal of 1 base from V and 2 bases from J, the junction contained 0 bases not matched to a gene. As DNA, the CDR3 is TGTGCCAGCAGCTTAGGACAGGGGGCCTACAATGAGCAGTTCTTC. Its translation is CASSLGQGAYNEQFF.

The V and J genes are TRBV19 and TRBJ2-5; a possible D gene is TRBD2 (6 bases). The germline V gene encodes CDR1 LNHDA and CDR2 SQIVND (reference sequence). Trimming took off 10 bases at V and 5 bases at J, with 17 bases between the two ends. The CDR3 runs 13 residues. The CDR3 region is CATSGEERETQYF. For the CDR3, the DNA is TGTGCCACCTCTGGGGAGGAGAGGGAGACCCAGTACTTC.

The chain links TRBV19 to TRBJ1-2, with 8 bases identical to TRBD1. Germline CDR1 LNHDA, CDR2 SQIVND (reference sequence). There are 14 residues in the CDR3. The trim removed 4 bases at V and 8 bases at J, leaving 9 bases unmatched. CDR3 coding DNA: TGTGCCAGTAGTAACGGACAGGGCCTTTTAGGCTACACCTTC. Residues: CASSNGQGLLGYTF.

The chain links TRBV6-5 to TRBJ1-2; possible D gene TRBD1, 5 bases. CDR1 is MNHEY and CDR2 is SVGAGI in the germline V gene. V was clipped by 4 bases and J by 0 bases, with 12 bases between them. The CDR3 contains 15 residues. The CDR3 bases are TGTGCCAGCAGTTTCGACAGCGGAGCTAACTATGGCTACACCTTC. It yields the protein CASSFDSGANYGYTF.

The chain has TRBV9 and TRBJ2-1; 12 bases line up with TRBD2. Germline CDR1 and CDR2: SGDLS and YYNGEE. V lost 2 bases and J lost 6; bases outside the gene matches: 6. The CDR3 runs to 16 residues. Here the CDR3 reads CASSVSLTSGGNEQFF. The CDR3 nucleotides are TGTGCCAGCAGCGTGAGTCTGACTAGCGGGGGCAATGAGCAGTTCTTC.

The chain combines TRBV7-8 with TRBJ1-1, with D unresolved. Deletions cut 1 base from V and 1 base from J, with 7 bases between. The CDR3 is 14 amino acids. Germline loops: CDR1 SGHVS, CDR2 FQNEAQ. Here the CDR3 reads CASSLERGNTEAFF. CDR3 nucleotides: TGTGCCAGCAGCTTAGAGAGAGGGAACACTGAAGCTTTCTTT.

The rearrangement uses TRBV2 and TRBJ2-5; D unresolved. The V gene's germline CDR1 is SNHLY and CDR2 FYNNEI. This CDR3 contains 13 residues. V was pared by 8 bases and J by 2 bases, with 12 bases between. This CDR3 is CASRTQLQETQYF. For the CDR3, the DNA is TGTGCCAGCCGAACGCAGTTGCAAGAGACCCAGTACTTC.

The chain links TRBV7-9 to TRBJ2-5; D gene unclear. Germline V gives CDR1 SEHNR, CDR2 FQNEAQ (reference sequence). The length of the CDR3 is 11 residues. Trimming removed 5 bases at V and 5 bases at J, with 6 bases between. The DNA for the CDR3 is TGTGCCAGCAGCATCAGGGAGACCCAGTACTTC. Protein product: CASSIRETQYF.

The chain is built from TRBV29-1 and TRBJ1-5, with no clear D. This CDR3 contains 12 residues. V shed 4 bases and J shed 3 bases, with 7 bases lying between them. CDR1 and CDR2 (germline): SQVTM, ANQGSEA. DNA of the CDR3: TGCAGCGTTGCAGGAGCCAATCAGCCCCAGCATTTT. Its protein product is CSVAGANQPQHF.

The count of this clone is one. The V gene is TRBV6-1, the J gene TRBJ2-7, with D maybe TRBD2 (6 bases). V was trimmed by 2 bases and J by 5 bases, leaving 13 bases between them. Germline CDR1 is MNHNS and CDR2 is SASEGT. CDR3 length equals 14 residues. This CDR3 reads CASSEFGGSDEQYF. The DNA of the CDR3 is TGTGCCAGCAGTGAATTTGGAGGGAGCGACGAGCAGTACTTC.

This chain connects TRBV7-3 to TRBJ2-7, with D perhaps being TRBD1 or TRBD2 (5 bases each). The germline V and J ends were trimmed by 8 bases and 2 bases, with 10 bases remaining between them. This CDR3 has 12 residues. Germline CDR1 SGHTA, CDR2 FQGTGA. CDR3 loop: CASGPGPYEQYF. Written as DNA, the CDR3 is TGTGCCAGCGGGCCGGGGCCCTACGAGCAGTACTTC. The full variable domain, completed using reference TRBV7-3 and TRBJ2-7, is GAGVSQTPSNKVTEKGKYVELRCDPISGHTALYWYRQSLGQGPEFLIYFQGTGAADDSGLPNDRFFAVRPEGSVSTLKIQRTERGDSAVYLCASGPGPYEQYFGPGTRLTVT.

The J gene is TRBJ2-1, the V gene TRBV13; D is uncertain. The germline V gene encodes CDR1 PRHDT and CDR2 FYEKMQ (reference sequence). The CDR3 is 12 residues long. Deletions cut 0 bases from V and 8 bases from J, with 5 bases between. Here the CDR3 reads CASSLGADEQFF. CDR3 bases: TGTGCCAGCAGCTTAGGGGCGGATGAGCAGTTCTTC.

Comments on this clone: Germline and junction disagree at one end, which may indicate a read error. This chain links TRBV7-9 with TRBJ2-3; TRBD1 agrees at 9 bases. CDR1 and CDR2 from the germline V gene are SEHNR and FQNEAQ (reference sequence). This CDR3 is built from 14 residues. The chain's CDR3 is CASSSGQGTYTQYF. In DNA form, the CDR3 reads TGTGCCAGCAGCTCGGGACAGGGCACATATACGCAGTATTTT.

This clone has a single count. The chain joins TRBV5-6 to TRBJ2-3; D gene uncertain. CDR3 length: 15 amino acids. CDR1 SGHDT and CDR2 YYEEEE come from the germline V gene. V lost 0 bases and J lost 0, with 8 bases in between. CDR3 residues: CASSLGPASTDTQYF. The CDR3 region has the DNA TGTGCCAGCAGCTTGGGCCCAGCTAGCACAGATACGCAGTATTTT. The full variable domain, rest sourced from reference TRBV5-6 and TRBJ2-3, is DAGVTQSPTHLIKTRGQQVTLRCSPKSGHDTVSWYQQALGQGPQFIFQYYEEEERQRGNFPDRFSGHQFPNYSSELNVNALLLGDSALYLCASSLGPASTDTQYFGPGTRLTVL.

This CDR3 is CASSPAGVTNEKLFF. The CDR3 DNA reads as TGTGCCAGCTCACCCGCGGGAGTCACTAATGAAAAACTGTTTTTT. The chain couples TRBV5-8 to TRBJ1-4, with D hard to call. V shed 7 bases and J shed 2 bases, with 15 bases lying between them. The CDR3 contains 15 residues. Germline loops: CDR1 SGHTS, CDR2 YDEGEE. The full variable domain, rest sourced from reference TRBV5-8 and TRBJ1-4, is EAGVTQSPTHLIKTRGQQATLRCSPISGHTSVYWYQQALGLGLQFLLWYDEGEERNRGNFPPRFSGRQFPNYSSELNVNALELEDSALYLCASSPAGVTNEKLFFGSGTQLSVL.

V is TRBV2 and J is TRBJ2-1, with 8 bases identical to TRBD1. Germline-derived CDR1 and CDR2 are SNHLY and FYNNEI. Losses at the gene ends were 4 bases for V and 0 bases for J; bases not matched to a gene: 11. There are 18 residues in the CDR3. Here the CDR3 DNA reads TGTGCCAGCAGTGGCCGGGACAGGTTTACCTCCTCCTACAATGAGCAGTTCTTC. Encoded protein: CASSGRDRFTSSYNEQFF. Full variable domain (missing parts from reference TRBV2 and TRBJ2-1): EPEVTQTPSHQVTQMGQEVILRCVPISNHLYFYWYRQILGQKVEFLVSFYNNEISEKSEIFDDQFSVERPDGSNFTLKIRSTKLEDSAMYFCASSGRDRFTSSYNEQFFGPGTRLTVL.

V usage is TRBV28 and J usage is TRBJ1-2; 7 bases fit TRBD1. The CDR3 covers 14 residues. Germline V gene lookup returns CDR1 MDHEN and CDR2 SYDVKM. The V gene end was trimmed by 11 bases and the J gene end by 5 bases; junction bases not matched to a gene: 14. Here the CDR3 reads CASSSGQLIYGYTF. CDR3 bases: TGTGCCTCCTCTTCGGGACAGCTGATTTATGGCTACACCTTC.

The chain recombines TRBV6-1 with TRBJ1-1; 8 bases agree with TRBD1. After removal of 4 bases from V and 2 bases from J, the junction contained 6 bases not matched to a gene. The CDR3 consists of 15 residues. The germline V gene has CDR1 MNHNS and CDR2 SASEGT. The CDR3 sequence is CASSGYGTGNTEAFF. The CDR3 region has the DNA TGTGCCAGCAGTGGATATGGGACAGGAAACACTGAAGCTTTCTTT.

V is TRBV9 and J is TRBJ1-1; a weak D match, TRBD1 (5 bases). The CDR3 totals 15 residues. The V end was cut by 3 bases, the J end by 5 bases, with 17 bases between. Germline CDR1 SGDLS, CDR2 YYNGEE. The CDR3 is CASSESGGGGTEAFF. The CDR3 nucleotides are TGTGCCAGCAGCGAGAGCGGGGGAGGTGGGACTGAAGCTTTCTTT. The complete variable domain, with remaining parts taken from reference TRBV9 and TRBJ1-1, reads DSGVTQTPKHLITATGQRVTLRCSPRSGDLSVYWYQQSLDQGLQFLIQYYNGEERAKGNILERFSAQQFPDLHSELNLSSLELGDSALYFCASSESGGGGTEAFFGQGTRLTVV.

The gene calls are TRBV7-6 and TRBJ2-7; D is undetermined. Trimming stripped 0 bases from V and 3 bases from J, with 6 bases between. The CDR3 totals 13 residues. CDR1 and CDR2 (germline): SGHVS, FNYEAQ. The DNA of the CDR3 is TGTGCCAGCAGCTTAGCGCCCATCTACGAGCAGTACTTC. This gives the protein CASSLAPIYEQYF.

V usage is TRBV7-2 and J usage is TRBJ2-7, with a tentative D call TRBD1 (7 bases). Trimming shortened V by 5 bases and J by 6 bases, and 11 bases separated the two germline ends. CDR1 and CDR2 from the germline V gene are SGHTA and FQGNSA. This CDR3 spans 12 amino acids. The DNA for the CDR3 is TGTGCCAGCAGCCCAGGGGGGCTCGAGCAGTACTTC. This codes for CASSPGGLEQYF.

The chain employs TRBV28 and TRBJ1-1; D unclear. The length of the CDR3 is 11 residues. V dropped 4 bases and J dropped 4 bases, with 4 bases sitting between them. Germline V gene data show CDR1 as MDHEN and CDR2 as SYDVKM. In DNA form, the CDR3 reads TGTGCCAGCAGTTCAGCCACTGAAGCTTTCTTT. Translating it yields CASSSATEAFF.

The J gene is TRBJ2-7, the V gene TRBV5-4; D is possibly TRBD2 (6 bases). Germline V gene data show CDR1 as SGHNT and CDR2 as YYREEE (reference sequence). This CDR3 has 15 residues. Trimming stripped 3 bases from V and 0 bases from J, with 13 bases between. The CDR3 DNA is TGTGCCAGCAGCTGGGGAGCGGGTAGCTCCTACGAGCAGTACTTC. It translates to CASSWGAGSSYEQYF.

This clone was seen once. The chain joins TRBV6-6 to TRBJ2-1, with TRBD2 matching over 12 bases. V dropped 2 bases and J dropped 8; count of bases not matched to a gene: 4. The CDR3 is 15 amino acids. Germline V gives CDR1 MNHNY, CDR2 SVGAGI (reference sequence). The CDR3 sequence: CASSYVLAGGHEQFF. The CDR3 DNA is TGTGCCAGCAGTTACGTACTAGCGGGGGGTCATGAGCAGTTCTTC.

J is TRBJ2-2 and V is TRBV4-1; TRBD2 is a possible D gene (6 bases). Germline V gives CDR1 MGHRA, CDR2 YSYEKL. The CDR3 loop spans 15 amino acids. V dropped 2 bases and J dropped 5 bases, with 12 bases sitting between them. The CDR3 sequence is CASSQSGTFTGELFF. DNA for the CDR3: TGCGCCAGCAGCCAATCCGGGACTTTTACCGGGGAGCTGTTTTTT.

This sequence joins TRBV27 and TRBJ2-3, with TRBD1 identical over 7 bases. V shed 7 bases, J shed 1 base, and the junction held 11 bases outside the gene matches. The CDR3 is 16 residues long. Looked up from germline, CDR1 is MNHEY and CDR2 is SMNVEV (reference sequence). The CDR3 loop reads CASTPYRGLGTDTQYF. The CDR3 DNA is TGTGCCAGCACACCGTACAGGGGATTGGGCACAGATACGCAGTATTTT.

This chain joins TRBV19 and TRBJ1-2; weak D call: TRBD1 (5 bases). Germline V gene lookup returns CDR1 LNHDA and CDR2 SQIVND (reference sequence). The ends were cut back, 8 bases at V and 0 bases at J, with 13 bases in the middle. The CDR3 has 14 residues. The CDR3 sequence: CASSLGTSNYGYTF. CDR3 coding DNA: TGTGCCAGTTCTCTGGGGACGTCTAACTATGGCTACACCTTC.